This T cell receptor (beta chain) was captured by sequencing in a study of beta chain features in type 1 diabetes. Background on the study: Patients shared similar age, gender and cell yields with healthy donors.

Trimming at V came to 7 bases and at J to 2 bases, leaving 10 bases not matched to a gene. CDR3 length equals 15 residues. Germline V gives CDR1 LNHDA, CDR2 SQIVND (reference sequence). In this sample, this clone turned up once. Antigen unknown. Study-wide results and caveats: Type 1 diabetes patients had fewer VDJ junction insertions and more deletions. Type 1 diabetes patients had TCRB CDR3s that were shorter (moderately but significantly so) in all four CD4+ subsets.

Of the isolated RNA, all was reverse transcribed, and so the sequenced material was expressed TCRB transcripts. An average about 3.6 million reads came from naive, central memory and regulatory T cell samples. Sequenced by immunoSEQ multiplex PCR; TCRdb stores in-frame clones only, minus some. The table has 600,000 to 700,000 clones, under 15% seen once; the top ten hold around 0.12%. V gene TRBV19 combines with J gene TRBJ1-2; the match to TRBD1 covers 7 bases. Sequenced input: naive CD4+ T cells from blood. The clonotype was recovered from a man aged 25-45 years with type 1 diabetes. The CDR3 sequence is CASTPRRDSNYGYTF. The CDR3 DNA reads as TGTGCCAGTACCCCCCGGAGGGACAGCAACTATGGCTACACCTTC.